Included here is one T cell receptor beta chain sequence, with context. The record originates from a study of blood T cell repertoires in COVID-19. Study overall: The cDNA or gDNA used as material had been derived from T cells, B-cell-depleted T cells, or PBMCs.

The protocol was immunoSEQ multiplex PCR, while the TCRdb copy is restricted to in-frame clones and leaves out a portion. Altogether approximately 300,000 clones are present, almost 90% being singletons, with the ten largest covering 3.5% to 4.5%. This study enrolled people aged roughly 18 to 100 from approximately 24 US geographic areas. The sample comprised PBMCs or T cells enriched from blood (not recorded which). The TCR was taken from a young woman with acute COVID-19.

The CDR3 DNA reads TGTGCCAGCAGTGACTCTGCAGGCGCGAAAGCTTTCTTT. This gives the protein CASSDSAGAKAFF. V and J are TRBV6-4 and TRBJ1-1, with unresolved D. Per the germline V gene, CDR1 is MRHNA and CDR2 is SNTAGT. The CDR3 totals 13 residues. Trimming stripped 0 bases from V and 9 bases from J, with 11 bases between.